The T cell receptor (beta chain) described here comes from a study of Tregs in tolerant kidney transplant recipients. Unstimulated regulatory T cells (CD4+CD25+CD127-), CD4+CD25- non-regulatory cells, CD4 and CD8 cells were FACS-sorted from thawed PBMCs. Here immunoSEQ multiplex PCR was the method, and the copy in TCRdb shows in-frame clones only, minus some. Of 200,000 to 300,000 clones in the sample, roughly four fifths were seen once. Germline V lookup: CDR1 SGHRS, CDR2 YFSETQ. V lost 4 bases, J lost 4 bases, and 11 bases stayed unmatched. This CDR3 spans 17 amino acids. What was sequenced was CD4+ T cells from blood. This chain links TRBV5-1 with TRBJ2-3; 11 nucleotides match TRBD2. The sequence derives from a human donor in good health. CDR3 residues: CASSLPTSGALPDTQYF. As DNA, the CDR3 is TGCGCCAGCAGCCTTCCGACTAGCGGGGCCCTCCCAGATACGCAGTATTTT.